The present entry profiles one T cell receptor (beta chain) with its context. Its specificity is unknown. Only in-frame clones appear in the TCRdb table, and some are missing; sequencing was by immunoSEQ multiplex PCR. The table has around 70,000 clones, roughly 88% seen once; the top ten hold less than 8%. This entry is derived from a study of OX40 agonist ivuxolimab in advanced cancers. About the study: Patients were treated with intravenous ivuxolimab, dosed at 0.01 to 10 mg/kg and infused every 2 weeks. Earlier treatment with anti-PD-1, anti-PD-L1 or anti-CTLA-4 was permitted, and over 35% had received some.

Study-wide points: CD4+ and CD8+ T cells in blood underwent clonal expansion by week 6 at 0.1 to 3.0 mg/kg. In CD8+ T cells, expanded clones were on average more numerous than in CD4+.

The CDR3 is 13 residues long. The ends were cut back, 3 bases at V and 6 bases at J, with 9 bases in the middle. From germline, CDR1 is SGDLS and CDR2 YYNGEE. Specimen: CD4+ or CD8+ T cells sorted from blood, collected in a trial of the OX40 agonist ivuxolimab. This clonotype was sampled from an adult with an advanced solid tumor such as melanoma, head and neck, liver or kidney cancer. The V call is TRBV9, the J call TRBJ2-2; D may be TRBD1 (7 bases). The CDR3 bases are TGTGCCAGCAGCGGGAGGGGGCCCGGGGAGCTGTTTTTT. Its translation is CASSGRGPGELFF.